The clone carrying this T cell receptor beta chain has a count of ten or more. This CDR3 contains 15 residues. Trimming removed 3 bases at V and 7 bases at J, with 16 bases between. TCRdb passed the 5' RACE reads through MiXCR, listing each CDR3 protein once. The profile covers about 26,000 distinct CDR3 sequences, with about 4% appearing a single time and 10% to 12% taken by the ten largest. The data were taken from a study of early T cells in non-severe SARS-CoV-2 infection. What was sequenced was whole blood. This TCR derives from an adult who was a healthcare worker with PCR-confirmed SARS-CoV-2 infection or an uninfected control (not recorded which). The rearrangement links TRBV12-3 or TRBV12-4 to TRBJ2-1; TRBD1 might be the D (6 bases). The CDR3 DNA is TGTGCCAGCAGTTTTATTCAGGGTACAGGGAATGAGCAGTTCTTC. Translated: CASSFIQGTGNEQFF.